Below are 30 T cell receptor beta chains sequenced from a single sample in a study of CD8 T cells in Susac syndrome. Random hexamers were used to reverse transcribe the RNA input (about 0.5 to 1 ug). One entry per CDR3 protein results from TCRdb running MiXCR on the immunoSEQ multiplex PCR reads. The sample yields some 400,000 distinct CDR3 sequences, approximately 85% seen once. The sequenced material came from CD8+ T cells from PBMCs. These receptors all stem from a human donor with multiple sclerosis.

The chain carries TRBV6-2 or TRBV6-3 and TRBJ2-7, with D perhaps TRBD2 (5 bases). V shed 9 bases and J shed 3 bases, with 18 bases lying between them. The CDR3 length is 14 residues. The germline CDR1 and CDR2 sequences are MNHEY and SVGEGT. The CDR3 DNA is TGTGCCAGTGTGCGAGCGGAGGCCAACTACGAGCAGTACTTC. It is translated as CASVRAEANYEQYF.

The V call is TRBV19, the J call TRBJ2-1; 7 bases are a match to TRBD1. J lost 8 bases, V lost 7 bases, and 17 bases had no gene match. Germline-derived CDR1 and CDR2 are LNHDA and SQIVND (reference sequence). The CDR3 is made up of 16 amino acids. CDR3: CASKPQGGSTGDEQFF. Here the CDR3 DNA reads TGTGCCAGTAAGCCCCAGGGCGGGTCTACAGGGGATGAGCAGTTCTTC.

The chain combines TRBV5-4 with TRBJ2-1; D remains unclear. The V end lost 5 bases, the J end lost 9 bases, and 12 bases lay between the germline ends. CDR1 and CDR2 from the germline V gene are SGHNT and YYREEE (reference sequence). The CDR3 runs to 12 residues. This CDR3 reads CASRRSDREQFF. CDR3 bases: TGTGCCAGCAGGAGGTCGGACCGTGAGCAGTTCTTC.

The chain joins TRBV5-1 to TRBJ1-1; 9 bases line up with TRBD1. V lost 3 bases, J lost 5 bases, and 5 bases stayed unmatched. This CDR3 contains 14 residues. CDR1 and CDR2 (germline): SGHRS, YFSETQ. The CDR3 is CASSWGQGETEAFF. The CDR3 DNA is TGCGCCAGCAGCTGGGGACAGGGAGAGACTGAAGCTTTCTTT.

J is TRBJ1-2 and V is TRBV28; D perhaps matches TRBD1 (5 bases). The CDR3 is 13 amino acids. In germline, CDR1 is MDHEN, CDR2 SYDVKM. The V gene lost 4 bases and the J gene lost 7 bases, with 13 bases spanning the gap. CDR3 coding DNA: TGTGCCAGCAGTTCGGGACGGCACCGTGGCTACACCTTC. Encoded protein: CASSSGRHRGYTF.

The table lists this clonotype with a count of one. The V gene is TRBV19, the J gene TRBJ1-5; tentatively, D is TRBD1 (6 bases). The CDR3 runs to 14 residues. The V gene's germline CDR1 is LNHDA and CDR2 SQIVND (reference sequence). V lost 7 bases to trimming and J lost 7 bases, with 17 bases between them. The CDR3 loop is CASTLGQGQQPQHF. The CDR3 nucleotides are TGTGCCAGTACCCTGGGGCAGGGGCAACAGCCCCAGCATTTT.

The chain is built from TRBV30 and TRBJ1-2; the D is unclear. Looked up from germline, CDR1 is GTSNPN and CDR2 is SVGIG (reference sequence). V lost 0 bases, J lost 3 bases, and 11 bases lay in between. The CDR3 spans 14 residues. CDR3 sequence (DNA): TGTGCCTGGAGTGTAGAACAGATCCACTATGGCTACACCTTC. It yields the protein CAWSVEQIHYGYTF.

This rearrangement joins TRBV19 to TRBJ1-1; the match to TRBD1 covers 7 bases. Germline CDR1 LNHDA, CDR2 SQIVND (reference sequence). After removal of 5 bases from V and 2 bases from J, the junction contained 5 bases not matched to a gene. The length of the CDR3 is 14 residues. CDR3 DNA: TGTGCCAGTAGTGTTGGACAGGTAAACACTGAAGCTTTCTTT. This codes for CASSVGQVNTEAFF. Variable domain in full (rest from reference TRBV19 and TRBJ1-1): DGGITQSPKYLFRKEGQNVTLSCEQNLNHDAMYWYRQDPGQGLRLIYYSQIVNDFQKGDIAEGYSVSREKKESFPLTVTSAQKNPTAFYLCASSVGQVNTEAFFGQGTRLTVV.

This clonotype was detected only a few times. This sequence joins TRBV6-2 or TRBV6-3 and TRBJ2-1; D is unclear. The CDR3 is 12 amino acids. The V gene's germline CDR1 is MNHEY and CDR2 SVGEGT. Trimming removed 6 bases at V and 4 bases at J, with 7 bases between. Written as DNA, the CDR3 is TGTGCCAGCAGGGGGTTTTACAATGAGCAGTTCTTC. Protein sequence: CASRGFYNEQFF.

This chain connects TRBV27 to TRBJ2-7, with 10 bases that match TRBD2. V lost 4 bases and J lost 3; bases outside the gene matches: 6. The length of the CDR3 is 15 residues. Germline CDR1 reads MNHEY; CDR2 reads SMNVEV (reference sequence). CDR3 sequence (DNA): TGTGCCAGCAGTTCCCTAGCGGGAGTTCACTACGAGCAGTACTTC. Encoded protein: CASSSLAGVHYEQYF.

J is TRBJ2-3 and V is TRBV27; perhaps TRBD1 as D (6 bases). Germline V lookup: CDR1 MNHEY, CDR2 SMNVEV (reference sequence). The CDR3 has 12 residues. Trimming took off 10 bases at V and 2 bases at J, with 10 bases between the two ends. The CDR3 protein is CATWGPTDTQYF. In DNA form, the CDR3 reads TGTGCCACCTGGGGGCCCACAGATACGCAGTATTTT.

The CDR3: CASSQWTGPAETQYF. CDR3 in DNA: TGCGCCAGCAGCCAATGGACGGGACCTGCCGAGACCCAGTACTTC. V usage is TRBV4-1 and J usage is TRBJ2-5; D is possibly TRBD1 or TRBD2 (5 bases each). CDR3 length: 15 amino acids. The germline CDR1 and CDR2 sequences are MGHRA and YSYEKL. V was cut by 2 bases and J by 5 bases, with 15 bases left in between.

The chain joins TRBV5-4 to TRBJ2-5; TRBD2 aligns across 15 bases. The CDR3 covers 17 residues. The germline gives CDR1 SGHNT, CDR2 YYREEE (reference sequence). The V segment lost 4 bases and the J segment 5 bases; nucleotides outside the gene matches: 9. The CDR3 sequence: CASSLGGTSGRIETQYF. As DNA, the CDR3 is TGTGCCAGCAGCCTTGGGGGGACTAGCGGGAGGATCGAGACCCAGTACTTC.

The chain combines TRBV27 with TRBJ1-1, with a possible D match to TRBD1 (5 bases). The CDR3 contains 16 residues. Germline CDR1 and CDR2: MNHEY and SMNVEV (reference sequence). With 0 bases removed from V and 2 bases from J, the gap between germline ends came to 13 bases. This CDR3 is CASSLSGQGSNTEAFF. CDR3 nucleotides: TGTGCCAGCAGTTTATCGGGGCAGGGCTCAAACACTGAAGCTTTCTTT.

The genes are TRBV2 and TRBJ2-7; D assignment may be TRBD1 or TRBD2 (5 bases each). CDR1 is SNHLY, CDR2 FYNNEI, per germline. The V end was cut by 5 bases, the J end by 4 bases, with 18 bases between. The CDR3 extends over 15 amino acids. The CDR3 DNA reads TGTGCCAGCAGTATACCCCGGGACCTTACATACGAGCAGTACTTC. Amino acid sequence: CASSIPRDLTYEQYF.

V gene TRBV30 combines with J gene TRBJ1-5, with D maybe TRBD1 (6 bases). This CDR3 comprises 17 residues. Looked up from germline, CDR1 is GTSNPN and CDR2 is SVGIG (reference sequence). The germline V and J ends were trimmed by 2 bases and 0 bases, with 17 bases remaining between them. The CDR3 spells CAWSKGTRGFSNQPQHF. The CDR3 DNA is TGTGCCTGGAGTAAAGGGACAAGGGGATTTAGCAATCAGCCCCAGCATTTT.

The chain joins TRBV27 to TRBJ1-2; tentative D call: TRBD1 (5 bases). V gave up 5 bases and J gave up 3 bases, with 13 bases separating them. CDR1 and CDR2 from the germline V gene are MNHEY and SMNVEV (reference sequence). CDR3 size: 14 residues. The CDR3 coding sequence is TGTGCCAGCAGTCCACGTGGGGGGGACTATGGCTACACCTTC. Translating gives CASSPRGGDYGYTF.

The chain is built from TRBV5-5 and TRBJ1-1; 8 bases line up with TRBD1. The V segment lost 5 bases and the J segment 6 bases; nucleotides outside the gene matches: 6. CDR3 length equals 13 residues. Germline V gene sequence: CDR1 SGHKS, CDR2 YYEKEE (reference sequence). The CDR3 region has the DNA TGTGCCAGCAGATCAGGGGGCGCCCCTGAAGCTTTCTTT. Amino acids: CASRSGGAPEAFF.

The rearrangement links TRBV27 to TRBJ2-6; maybe TRBD2 (5 bases). V lost 2 bases to trimming and J lost 1 base, with 30 bases between them. The CDR3 runs 23 residues. Germline V gene data show CDR1 as MNHEY and CDR2 as SMNVEV (reference sequence). CDR3 in amino acids: CASSLVPTHQITVAGSGANVLTF. Written as DNA, the CDR3 is TGTGCCAGCAGTTTAGTGCCCACGCACCAGATTACCGTCGCGGGTTCTGGGGCCAACGTCCTGACTTTC.

The gene calls are TRBV4-1 and TRBJ2-7, with 10 nucleotides matching TRBD1. Germline CDR1 MGHRA, CDR2 YSYEKL. The J segment lost 2 bases and the V segment lost 0 bases, leaving 10 bases of the junction unmatched. The CDR3 runs 18 residues. CDR3 nucleotide sequence: TGCGCCAGCAGCCAAGAAATTGACCCTGGACAGGGGGCCTACGAGCAGTACTTC. This sequence encodes CASSQEIDPGQGAYEQYF.

This rearrangement joins TRBV18 to TRBJ1-6; TRBD1 might be the D (6 bases). The CDR3 sequence is 13 residues long. Between the trimmed V and J ends, which lost 3 bases and 9 bases, there was a span of 9 bases. Germline values: CDR1 KGHSH, CDR2 LQKENI. CDR3 DNA: TGTGCCAGCTCACCCGGACAGAGTTCACCCCTCCACTTT. This codes for CASSPGQSSPLHF.

This clonotype appeared once. The chain has TRBV3-1 and TRBJ2-7; D uncertain. The CDR3 totals 14 residues. V lost 0 bases, J lost 0 bases, and 6 bases lay in between. Germline V gives CDR1 LGHDT, CDR2 YNNKEL (reference sequence). The CDR3 loop is CASSQEGRSYEQYF. The CDR3 DNA reads as TGTGCCAGCAGCCAAGAGGGCCGCTCCTACGAGCAGTACTTC.

The rearrangement uses TRBV3-1 and TRBJ2-1; D gene unclear. V lost 1 base and J lost 1, with 20 bases in between. The CDR3 totals 19 residues. CDR1 and CDR2 from the germline V gene are LGHDT and YNNKEL (reference sequence). The CDR3 here is CASSQAAGLAITSYNEQFF. The CDR3 DNA reads TGTGCCAGCAGCCAAGCGGCAGGATTAGCCATTACATCCTACAATGAGCAGTTCTTC.

V gene TRBV27 combines with J gene TRBJ2-7; TRBD2 aligns across 11 bases. CDR1 is MNHEY, CDR2 SMNVEV, per germline (reference sequence). Losses at the gene ends were 8 bases for V and 3 bases for J; bases not matched to a gene: 9. The CDR3 is made up of 15 amino acids. The CDR3: CASSPSGLAGYEQYF. CDR3 in DNA: TGTGCCAGCTCCCCTTCCGGACTAGCGGGCTACGAGCAGTACTTC.

This rearrangement joins TRBV30 to TRBJ1-4; 7 bases match TRBD1. CDR3 size: 14 residues. The germline CDR1 and CDR2 sequences are GTSNPN and SVGIG (reference sequence). The J segment lost 8 bases and the V segment lost 5 bases, leaving 11 bases of the junction unmatched. The CDR3 DNA reads as TGTGCCTGGGGAGATACAGGGGCGGGGGAAAAACTGTTTTTT. Translation gives CAWGDTGAGEKLFF. Full variable domain (missing parts from reference TRBV30 and TRBJ1-4): SQTIHQWPATLVQPVGSPLSLECTVEGTSNPNLYWYRQAAGRGLQLLFYSVGIGQISSEVPQNLSASRPQDRQFILSSKKLLLSDSGFYLCAWGDTGAGEKLFFGSGTQLSVL.

The chain is built from TRBV6-1 and TRBJ2-1; D is undetermined. V was cut by 6 bases and J by 5 bases, with 11 bases left in between. Per germline, CDR1 MNHNS and CDR2 SASEGT. This CDR3 has 13 amino acids. In nucleotides, the CDR3 is TGTGCCAGCAGCCCGGAACTGAACAATGAGCAGTTCTTC. This codes for CASSPELNNEQFF.

This clonotype was observed a handful of times. It is likely a read error, because the conserved phenylalanine at the end of the CDR3 is missing. The chain employs TRBV5-1 and TRBJ2-5, with D unresolved. The CDR3 covers 14 residues. Trimming removed 0 bases at V and 1 base at J, with 7 bases between. Per the germline V gene, CDR1 is SGHRS and CDR2 is YFSETQ. The CDR3 reads CASSLEGSQETQYL. The CDR3 coding sequence is TGCGCCAGCAGCTTGGAAGGCAGCCAAGAGACCCAGTACCTC.

The V call is TRBV29-1, the J call TRBJ2-7, with D uncertain. The V end was cut by 7 bases, the J end by 0 bases, with 16 bases between. The CDR3 extends over 14 amino acids. Germline V lookup: CDR1 SQVTM, CDR2 ANQGSEA. The chain's CDR3 is CSAGAKASSYEQYF. CDR3 in DNA: TGCAGCGCCGGCGCCAAGGCTAGCTCCTACGAGCAGTACTTC.

The rearrangement uses TRBV6-1 and TRBJ1-5; 7 bases are shared with TRBD1. The CDR3 runs 19 residues. Germline V gene data show CDR1 as MNHNS and CDR2 as SASEGT. V was clipped by 1 base and J by 0 bases; unmatched bases: 12. The CDR3 coding sequence is TGTGCCAGCAGTGAAGAGGTCCTGGGGACAGAGGATAGCAATCAGCCCCAGCATTTT. Translating gives CASSEEVLGTEDSNQPQHF.

The chain has TRBV5-1 and TRBJ2-7, with 7 bases identical to TRBD2. There are 15 residues in the CDR3. Losses at the gene ends were 5 bases for V and 0 bases for J; bases not matched to a gene: 8. Germline V lookup: CDR1 SGHRS, CDR2 YFSETQ. CDR3 nucleotides: TGCGCCAGCAGGGGACGAGGGGAGGGCTCCTACGAGCAGTACTTC. Its protein product is CASRGRGEGSYEQYF.